Presented here are 27 T cell receptor beta chains from one specimen sequenced in a study of OX40 agonist ivuxolimab in advanced cancers. The data were produced by immunoSEQ multiplex PCR, yet TCRdb's version contains in-frame clones alone and is incomplete. The sample shows some 35,000 clones, about 85% of them seen only once. Sequencing was performed on CD4+ or CD8+ T cells sorted from blood, taken in a trial of the OX40 agonist ivuxolimab. The receptor set was obtained from an adult with an advanced solid tumor such as melanoma, head and neck, liver or kidney cancer.

The chain employs TRBV19 and TRBJ1-3; a possible D gene is TRBD1 (5 bases). Deletions cut 4 bases from V and 3 bases from J, with 13 bases between. Germline CDR1 reads LNHDA; CDR2 reads SQIVND (reference sequence). CDR3 length: 15 residues. CDR3 coding DNA: TGTGCCAGTAGTAATAACGGGGACGGTGGAAACACCATATATTTT. Protein: CASSNNGDGGNTIYF.

CDR3 coding DNA: TGTGCCAGCAGTGCCGGAGGGGGTGAGCAGTTCTTC. As protein: CASSAGGGEQFF. The chain links TRBV2 to TRBJ2-1; either TRBD1 or TRBD2 may supply D (6 bases each). Germline V gives CDR1 SNHLY, CDR2 FYNNEI. The V end lost 4 bases, the J end lost 9 bases, and 10 bases lay between the germline ends. CDR3 length: 12 amino acids.

The V and J genes are TRBV28 and TRBJ1-1; D is unresolved. Trimming shortened V by 5 bases and J by 5 bases, and 9 bases separated the two germline ends. The CDR3 runs to 12 residues. From germline, CDR1 is MDHEN and CDR2 SYDVKM. In nucleotides, the CDR3 is TGTGCCAGCAGTCGAAGTAAGACTGAAGCTTTCTTT. Translated: CASSRSKTEAFF.

The chain couples TRBV28 to TRBJ2-2; TRBD2 matches 7 bases. V lost 6 bases, J lost 3 bases, and 7 bases stayed unmatched. CDR1 is MDHEN, CDR2 SYDVKM, per germline. CDR3 length: 15 residues. CDR3 sequence (DNA): TGTGCCAGCAGCCTTGATGGGGGGGACACCGGGGAGCTGTTTTTT. This encodes CASSLDGGDTGELFF.

The CDR3 bases are TGTGCCAGCAGTTCCCATATGGATCAGCCCCAGCATTTT. This sequence encodes CASSSHMDQPQHF. The chain has TRBV6-6 and TRBJ1-5; D gene ambiguous. The CDR3 covers 13 residues. Trimming removed 4 bases from V and 5 bases from J, with 9 bases in between. Germline V gene lookup returns CDR1 MNHNY and CDR2 SVGAGI (reference sequence).

This clone was observed a single time. The gene calls are TRBV2 and TRBJ1-5; unclear D gene. Germline-derived CDR1 and CDR2 are SNHLY and FYNNEI. This CDR3 comprises 14 residues. The V gene lost 4 bases and the J gene lost 0 bases, with 7 bases spanning the gap. CDR3 sequence: CASSGSPSNQPQHF. The CDR3 region has the DNA TGTGCCAGCAGTGGCAGCCCTAGCAATCAGCCCCAGCATTTT. Full variable domain (rest looked up from reference TRBV2 and TRBJ1-5): EPEVTQTPSHQVTQMGQEVILRCVPISNHLYFYWYRQILGQKVEFLVSFYNNEISEKSEIFDDQFSVERPDGSNFTLKIRSTKLEDSAMYFCASSGSPSNQPQHFGDGTRLSIL.

V and J are TRBV10-1 and TRBJ2-3, with 9 bases identical to TRBD2. CDR1 and CDR2 from the germline V gene are WNHNN and SYGVQD (reference sequence). This CDR3 is 17 amino acids long. The ends lost 6 bases at V and 1 base at J; junction bases unmatched: 11. The CDR3 sequence: CASSIAGVGLGTDTQYF. The CDR3 bases are TGCGCCAGCAGCATAGCGGGAGTCGGTCTCGGCACAGATACGCAGTATTTT.

The rearrangement links TRBV28 to TRBJ1-3; 9 bases are shared with TRBD1. Looked up from germline, CDR1 is MDHEN and CDR2 is SYDVKM. V shed 5 bases, J shed 0 bases, and the junction held 8 bases outside the gene matches. The CDR3 is 17 residues long. Here the CDR3 reads CASSPQQGALSGNTIYF. CDR3 DNA: TGTGCCAGCAGTCCGCAACAGGGGGCCCTCTCTGGAAACACCATATATTTT. The full variable domain, in which reference TRBV28 and TRBJ1-3 provide the parts outside the CDR3, is DVKVTQSSRYLVKRTGEKVFLECVQDMDHENMFWYRQDPGLGLRLIYFSYDVKMKEKGDIPEGYSVSREKKERFSLILESASTNQTSMYLCASSPQQGALSGNTIYFGEGSWLTVV.

The V call is TRBV11-2, the J call TRBJ2-7; D is perhaps TRBD2 (5 bases). Trimming stripped 5 bases from V and 7 bases from J, with 18 bases between. The CDR3 spans 14 residues. The germline V gene encodes CDR1 SGHAT and CDR2 FQNNGV. CDR3 residues: CASSPNIGLSEQYF. The CDR3 bases are TGTGCCAGCAGCCCGAACATTGGACTTTCGGAGCAGTACTTC.

This rearrangement joins TRBV4-1 to TRBJ1-5; D is perhaps TRBD1 (5 bases). Germline CDR1 and CDR2: MGHRA and YSYEKL. V was trimmed by 4 bases and J by 5 bases, leaving 15 bases between them. CDR3 length: 15 amino acids. DNA for the CDR3: TGCGCCAGCAGCCGGACGGGGGACTCGTATCAGCCCCAGCATTTT. It specifies CASSRTGDSYQPQHF.

V is TRBV5-1 and J is TRBJ1-1; D unresolved. The V gene's germline CDR1 is SGHRS and CDR2 YFSETQ. This CDR3 has 14 residues. Trimming stripped 1 base from V and 3 bases from J, with 10 bases between. In DNA form, the CDR3 reads TGCGCCAGCAGCTTGCTAGACCGGGACACTGAAGCTTTCTTT. Protein sequence: CASSLLDRDTEAFF.

The rearrangement joins TRBV10-1 to TRBJ2-5; D is perhaps TRBD2 (7 bases). Looked up from germline, CDR1 is WNHNN and CDR2 is SYGVQD (reference sequence). V was trimmed by 3 bases and J by 1 base, leaving 15 bases between them. The CDR3 runs to 16 residues. The CDR3 nucleotides read TGCGCCAGCAGTGATTTAACCGCGGGGGCCCAAGAGACCCAGTACTTC. It yields the protein CASSDLTAGAQETQYF.

The chain employs TRBV2 and TRBJ1-3, with a weak D call TRBD1 (6 bases). With 7 bases removed from V and 0 bases from J, the gap between germline ends came to 16 bases. The CDR3 contains 16 residues. The germline V gene encodes CDR1 SNHLY and CDR2 FYNNEI. CDR3 loop: CASKRQASNSGNTIYF. DNA for the CDR3: TGTGCCAGCAAAAGACAGGCCTCCAACTCTGGAAACACCATATATTTT.

J is TRBJ1-2 and V is TRBV14; 7 bases match TRBD1. CDR1 is SGHDN, CDR2 FVKESK, per germline. The ends lost 5 bases at V and 8 bases at J; junction bases unmatched: 8. The CDR3 runs to 13 residues. CDR3 nucleotides: TGTGCCAGCAGCGCGCAGGGGGGAAACGGCTACACCTTC. Protein: CASSAQGGNGYTF.

This chain connects TRBV15 to TRBJ1-5, with D possibly being TRBD1 (5 bases). Germline assignment: CDR1 LNHNV and CDR2 YYDKDF (reference sequence). The V and J ends lost 3 bases and 2 bases respectively, with 14 bases between them. The CDR3 has 16 residues. The chain's CDR3 is CATSSGLGQGNQPQHF. The CDR3 coding sequence is TGTGCCACCAGCAGCGGGCTGGGGCAGGGCAATCAGCCCCAGCATTTT.

With regard to this clone: The sample holds other DNA sequences that translate to the same CDR3. The chain couples TRBV5-1 to TRBJ1-1; perhaps TRBD1 as D (6 bases). V was trimmed by 4 bases and J by 1 base, leaving 8 bases between them. The CDR3 length is 13 residues. Germline assignment: CDR1 SGHRS and CDR2 YFSETQ. Written as DNA, the CDR3 is TGCGCCAGCAGCCTACAGGGGAACACTGAAGCTTTCTTT. Residues: CASSLQGNTEAFF.

The chain carries TRBV12-5 and TRBJ2-1, with 9 bases that match TRBD1. Germline V gene lookup returns CDR1 LGHNT and CDR2 FRNRAP. The trim removed 3 bases at V and 9 bases at J, leaving 12 bases unmatched. The CDR3 has 16 amino acids. The CDR3 here is CASGLVPGQGFGEQFF. As DNA, the CDR3 is TGTGCTAGTGGTTTAGTGCCGGGACAGGGTTTCGGTGAGCAGTTCTTC.

The genes are TRBV9 and TRBJ2-4; 14 bases are shared with TRBD2. The CDR3 has 16 amino acids. Germline values: CDR1 SGDLS, CDR2 YYNGEE. The trim removed 1 base at V and 8 bases at J, leaving 5 bases unmatched. CDR3 DNA sequence: TGTGCCAGCAGCGTATACGGGACTAGCGGGAGTGACATTCAGTACTTC. Translated: CASSVYGTSGSDIQYF.

The chain carries TRBV7-9 and TRBJ2-3; D gene ambiguous. From germline, CDR1 is SEHNR and CDR2 FQNEAQ (reference sequence). This CDR3 is 15 amino acids long. V lost 1 base and J 1 base, leaving 9 bases between the germline ends. CDR3 DNA sequence: TGTGCCAGCAGCTTAGAGGATGTCGGCACAGATACGCAGTATTTT. Protein: CASSLEDVGTDTQYF.

This clone has more than one count but fewer than ten. The CDR3 spells CASSIDRGRPFF. The CDR3 DNA follows: TGTGCCAGTAGTATAGACAGGGGGCGGCCTTTCTTT. The V and J genes are TRBV19 and TRBJ1-1; 8 bases are a match to TRBD1. This CDR3 comprises 12 residues. Looked up from germline, CDR1 is LNHDA and CDR2 is SQIVND (reference sequence). The V gene end was trimmed by 0 bases and the J gene end by 12 bases; junction bases not matched to a gene: 3.

This chain links TRBV11-2 with TRBJ1-2; TRBD1 agrees at 8 bases. Per the germline V gene, CDR1 is SGHAT and CDR2 is FQNNGV. The CDR3 runs 16 residues. The trim removed 4 bases at V and 8 bases at J, leaving 15 bases unmatched. The CDR3 coding sequence is TGTGCCAGCAGCTCTATCTGGACAGGGAATAATGACGGCTACACCTTC. Encoded protein: CASSSIWTGNNDGYTF.

The DNA of the CDR3 is TGTGCCAGCAGCTCTCTCCAGGGAGCCTCTAACTATGGCTACACCTTC. Its protein product is CASSSLQGASNYGYTF. The chain employs TRBV13 and TRBJ1-2, with D perhaps TRBD1 (5 bases). The V and J ends lost 4 bases and 0 bases respectively, with 15 bases between them. The length of the CDR3 is 16 residues. Per the germline V gene, CDR1 is PRHDT and CDR2 is FYEKMQ (reference sequence). Complete variable domain (other parts from reference TRBV13 and TRBJ1-2): AAGVIQSPRHLIKEKRETATLKCYPIPRHDTVYWYQQGPGQDPQFLISFYEKMQSDKGSIPDRFSAQQFSDYHSELNMSSLELGDSALYFCASSSLQGASNYGYTFGSGTRLTVV.

The V call is TRBV11-2, the J call TRBJ2-2; 8 bases line up with TRBD2. Germline CDR1 reads SGHAT; CDR2 reads FQNNGV. Trimming took 1 base from V and 4 from J; bases not matched to a gene: 5. This CDR3 comprises 16 residues. CDR3: CASSLAGGVGTGELFF. The CDR3 nucleotides are TGTGCCAGCAGCTTAGCGGGAGGGGTCGGCACCGGGGAGCTGTTTTTT.

This clone appeared a single time. V and J are TRBV4-1 and TRBJ2-7; D call uncertain. V lost 0 bases to trimming and J lost 5 bases, with 8 bases between them. The germline CDR1 and CDR2 sequences are MGHRA and YSYEKL. This CDR3 is 13 amino acids long. The CDR3, as DNA: TGCGCCAGCAGCCAAGACGAAGTTGACGAGCAGTACTTC. Its translation is CASSQDEVDEQYF.

This clone was counted only a few times. The chain uses TRBV6-1 and TRBJ1-2; D is unclear. CDR1 and CDR2 (germline): MNHNS, SASEGT. Trimming left V 2 bases short and J 0 bases short, with 7 bases between. The CDR3 covers 14 residues. The CDR3 DNA is TGTGCCAGCAGTGAACTAACATCTAACTATGGCTACACCTTC. Its protein is CASSELTSNYGYTF.

This clone has just a few counts. The rearrangement joins TRBV9 to TRBJ2-2; TRBD1 is a possible D gene (7 bases). The germline V gene encodes CDR1 SGDLS and CDR2 YYNGEE. V shed 4 bases and J shed 4 bases, with 17 bases lying between them. The CDR3 is 16 residues long. The CDR3 DNA is TGTGCCAGCAGCCCAGGGGGGACTGGCTCCACCGGGGAGCTGTTTTTT. Its protein is CASSPGGTGSTGELFF. Variable domain in full (rest from reference TRBV9 and TRBJ2-2): DSGVTQTPKHLITATGQRVTLRCSPRSGDLSVYWYQQSLDQGLQFLIQYYNGEERAKGNILERFSAQQFPDLHSELNLSSLELGDSALYFCASSPGGTGSTGELFFGEGSRLTVL.

The rearrangement uses TRBV7-9 and TRBJ1-1; no clear D. CDR3 length equals 14 residues. Trimming removed 2 bases from V and 7 bases from J, with 14 bases in between. Germline CDR1 is SEHNR and CDR2 is FQNEAQ (reference sequence). The CDR3 nucleotides read TGTGCCAGCAGCTTATCTGTTATCCGGGTTGAAGCTTTCTTT. Protein: CASSLSVIRVEAFF.